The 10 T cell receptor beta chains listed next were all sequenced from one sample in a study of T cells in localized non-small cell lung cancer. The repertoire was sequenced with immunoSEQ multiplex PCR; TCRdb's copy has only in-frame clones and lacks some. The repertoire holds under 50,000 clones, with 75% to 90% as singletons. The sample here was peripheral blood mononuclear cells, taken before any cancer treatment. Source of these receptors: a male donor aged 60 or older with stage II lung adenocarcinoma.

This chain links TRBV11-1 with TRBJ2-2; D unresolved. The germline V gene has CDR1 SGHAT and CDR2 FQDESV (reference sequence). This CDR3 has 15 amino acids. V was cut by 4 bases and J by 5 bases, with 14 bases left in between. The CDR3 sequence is CASSYDGRRTGELFF. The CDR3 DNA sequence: TGTGCCAGCAGCTACGATGGGCGACGGACCGGGGAGCTGTTTTTT.

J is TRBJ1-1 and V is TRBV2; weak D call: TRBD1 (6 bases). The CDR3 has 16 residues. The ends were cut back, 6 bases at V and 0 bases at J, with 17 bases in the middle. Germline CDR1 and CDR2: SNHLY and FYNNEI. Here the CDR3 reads CASSAEGGGMNTEAFF. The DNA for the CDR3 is TGTGCCAGCAGCGCTGAGGGAGGGGGGATGAACACTGAAGCTTTCTTT.

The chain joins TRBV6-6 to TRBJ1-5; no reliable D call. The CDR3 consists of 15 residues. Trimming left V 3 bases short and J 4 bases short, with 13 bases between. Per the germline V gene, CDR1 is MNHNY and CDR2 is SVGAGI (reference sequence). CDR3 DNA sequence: TGTGCCAGCAGTTATCAAGGAGGAGGAAATCAGCCCCAGCATTTT. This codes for CASSYQGGGNQPQHF.

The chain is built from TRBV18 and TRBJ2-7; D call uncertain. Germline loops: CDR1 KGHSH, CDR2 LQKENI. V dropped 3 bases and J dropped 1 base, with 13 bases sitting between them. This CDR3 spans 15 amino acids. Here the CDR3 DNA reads TGTGCCAGCTCACCTACCACCCGCCTTTCCTACGAGCAGTACTTC. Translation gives CASSPTTRLSYEQYF. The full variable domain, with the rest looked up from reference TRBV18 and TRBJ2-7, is NAGVMQNPRHLVRRRGQEARLRCSPMKGHSHVYWYRQLPEEGLKFMVYLQKENIIDESGMPKERFSAEFPKEGPSILRIQQVVRGDSAAYFCASSPTTRLSYEQYFGPGTRLTVT.

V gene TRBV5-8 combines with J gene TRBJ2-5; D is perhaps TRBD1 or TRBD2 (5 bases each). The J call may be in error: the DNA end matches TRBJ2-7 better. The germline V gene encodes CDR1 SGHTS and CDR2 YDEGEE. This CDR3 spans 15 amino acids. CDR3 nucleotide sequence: TGTGCCAGCAGCTCCTCCGGGACCTGGGACTACGAGCAGTACTTC. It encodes CASSSSGTWDYEQYF.

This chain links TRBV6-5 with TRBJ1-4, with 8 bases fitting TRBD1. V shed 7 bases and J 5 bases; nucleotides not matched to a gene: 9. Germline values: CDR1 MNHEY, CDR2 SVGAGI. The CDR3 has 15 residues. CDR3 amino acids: CASTRGAGGNEKLFF. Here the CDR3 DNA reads TGTGCCAGCACCCGGGGGGCAGGGGGCAATGAAAAACTGTTTTTT.

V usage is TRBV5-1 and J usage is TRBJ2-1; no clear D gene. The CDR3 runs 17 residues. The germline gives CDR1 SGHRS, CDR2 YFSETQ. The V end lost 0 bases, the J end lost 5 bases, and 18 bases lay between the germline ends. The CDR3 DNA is TGCGCCAGCAGCTTGGACACTCGTTCATCGGGCAACAATGAGCAGTTCTTC. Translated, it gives CASSLDTRSSGNNEQFF.

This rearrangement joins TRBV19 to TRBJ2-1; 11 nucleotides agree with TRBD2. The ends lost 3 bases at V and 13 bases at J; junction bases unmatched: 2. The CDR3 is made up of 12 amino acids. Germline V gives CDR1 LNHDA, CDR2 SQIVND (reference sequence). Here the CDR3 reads CASSISGRVQFF. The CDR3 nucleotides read TGTGCCAGTAGTATTAGCGGGAGGGTACAGTTCTTC. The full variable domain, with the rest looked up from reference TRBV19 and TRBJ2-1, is DGGITQSPKYLFRKEGQNVTLSCEQNLNHDAMYWYRQDPGQGLRLIYYSQIVNDFQKGDIAEGYSVSREKKESFPLTVTSAQKNPTAFYLCASSISGRVQFFGPGTRLTVL.

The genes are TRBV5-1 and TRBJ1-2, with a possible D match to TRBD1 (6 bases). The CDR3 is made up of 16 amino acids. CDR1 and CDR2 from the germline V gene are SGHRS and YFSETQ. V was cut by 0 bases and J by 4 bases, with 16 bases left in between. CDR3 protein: CASSLETGFNSYGYTF. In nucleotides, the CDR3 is TGCGCCAGCAGCTTGGAAACAGGGTTTAATAGCTATGGCTACACCTTC.

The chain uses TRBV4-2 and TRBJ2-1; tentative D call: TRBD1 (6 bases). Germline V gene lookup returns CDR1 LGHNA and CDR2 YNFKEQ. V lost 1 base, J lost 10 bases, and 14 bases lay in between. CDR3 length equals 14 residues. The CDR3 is CASSQADRLMEQFF. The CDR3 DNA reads TGTGCCAGCAGCCAAGCTGACAGGCTCATGGAGCAGTTCTTC.